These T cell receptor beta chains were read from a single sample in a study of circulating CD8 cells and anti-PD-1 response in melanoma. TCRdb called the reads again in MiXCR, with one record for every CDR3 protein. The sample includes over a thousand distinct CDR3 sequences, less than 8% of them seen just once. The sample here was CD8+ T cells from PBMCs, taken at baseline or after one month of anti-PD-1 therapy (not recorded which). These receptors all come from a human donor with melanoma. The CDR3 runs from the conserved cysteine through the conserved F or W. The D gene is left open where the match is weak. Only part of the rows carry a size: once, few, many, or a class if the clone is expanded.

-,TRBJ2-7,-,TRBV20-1,TGCAGTGCTAGAGATCGAGGGAAGAGCTACGAGCAGTACTTC,CSARDRGKSYEQYF
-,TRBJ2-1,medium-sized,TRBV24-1,TGTGCCACCAGTGACGCGGCCCGGGGGCAGAGTCGATACAATGAGCAGTTCTTC,CATSDAARGQSRYNEQFF
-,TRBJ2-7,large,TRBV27,TGTGCCAGCAGTTACGCAGGGGGGTACGAGCAGTACTTC,CASSYAGGYEQYF
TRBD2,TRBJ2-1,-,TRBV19,TGTGCCACTGATAGCGGGAGGGCCCTGGATGAGCAGTTCTTC,CATDSGRALDEQFF
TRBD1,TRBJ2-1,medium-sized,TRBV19,TGTGCCAGTAGCCGTGGACAGGGGTACGGTGGTGAGCAGTTCTTC,CASSRGQGYGGEQFF
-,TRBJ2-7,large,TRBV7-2,TGTGCCAGCAGCCCCCCGGCGGGCTACGAGCAGTACTTC,CASSPPAGYEQYF
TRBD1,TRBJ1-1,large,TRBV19,TGTGCCAGTAGTGTCCAGACAGGGGGATACACTGAAGCTTTCTTT,CASSVQTGGYTEAFF
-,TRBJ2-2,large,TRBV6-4,TGTGCCAGCAGTCCCGACACCTCCACCGGGGAGCTGTTTTTT,CASSPDTSTGELFF
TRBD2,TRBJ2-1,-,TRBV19,TGTGCCAGTAGCATCGGACTAGCGGTTGAGCAGTTCTTC,CASSIGLAVEQFF
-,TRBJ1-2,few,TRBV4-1,TGCGCCAGCAGCCAGACCGACGGAGCGCGGGGCTACACCTTC,CASSQTDGARGYTF
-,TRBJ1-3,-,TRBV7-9,TGTGACAGCAGCTTAGACGGGTACAGCACCATATATTTT,CDSSLDGYSTIYF
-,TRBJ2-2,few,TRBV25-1,TGTGCCAGCAGTGAATATATTGGCAGGGCCCCAGGGACCGGGGAGCTGTTTTTT,CASSEYIGRAPGTGELFF
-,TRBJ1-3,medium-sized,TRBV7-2,TGTGCCAGCAGCTTAGCTCCTTTCTCTGGAAACACCATATATTTT,CASSLAPFSGNTIYF
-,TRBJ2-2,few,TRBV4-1,TGCGCCAGCAGCCAAGCTCCCAACACCGGGGAGCTGTTTTTT,CASSQAPNTGELFF
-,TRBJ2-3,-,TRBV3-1,TGTGCCAGCAGCCTAACCCACGGGTTGGGAACAGATACGCAGTATTTT,CASSLTHGLGTDTQYF
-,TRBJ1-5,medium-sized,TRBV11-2,TGTGCCAGCAGCTCCCTACCCCCGGGACGTTTGACTACCATTAGCAATCAGCCCCAGCATTTT,CASSSLPPGRLTTISNQPQHF
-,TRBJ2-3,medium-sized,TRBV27,TGTGCCAGCAGTCCATGGGGGAGCACAGATACGCAGTATTTT,CASSPWGSTDTQYF
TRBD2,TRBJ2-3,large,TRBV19,TGTGCCAGTAGCGAGCGGGGGGGCTTGGCAGATACGCAGTATTTT,CASSERGGLADTQYF
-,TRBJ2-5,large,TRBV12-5,TGTGCTAGTGGTTTGGGGTACCAAGAGACCCAGTACTTC,CASGLGYQETQYF
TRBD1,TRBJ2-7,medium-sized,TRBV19,TGTGCCAGTCAACCGACAGGGGGCATCTACGAGCAGTACTTC,CASQPTGGIYEQYF